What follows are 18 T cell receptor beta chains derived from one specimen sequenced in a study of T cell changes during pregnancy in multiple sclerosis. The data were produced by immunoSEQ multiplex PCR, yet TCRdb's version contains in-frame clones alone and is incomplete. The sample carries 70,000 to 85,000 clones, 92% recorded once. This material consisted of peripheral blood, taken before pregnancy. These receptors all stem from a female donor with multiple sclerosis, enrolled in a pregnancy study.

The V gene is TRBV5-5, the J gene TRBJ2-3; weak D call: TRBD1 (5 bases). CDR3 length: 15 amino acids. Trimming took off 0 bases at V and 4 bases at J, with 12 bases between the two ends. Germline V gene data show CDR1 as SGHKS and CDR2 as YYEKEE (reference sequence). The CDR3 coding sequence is TGTGCCAGCAGCTTGGAGCAGGGTCCGTCAGATACGCAGTATTTT. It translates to CASSLEQGPSDTQYF.

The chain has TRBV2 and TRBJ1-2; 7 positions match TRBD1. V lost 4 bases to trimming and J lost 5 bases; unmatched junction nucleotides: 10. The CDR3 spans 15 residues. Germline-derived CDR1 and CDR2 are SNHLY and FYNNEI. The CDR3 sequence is CASSGSGTVTYGYTF. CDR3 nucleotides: TGTGCCAGCAGTGGATCCGGGACAGTAACATATGGCTACACCTTC.

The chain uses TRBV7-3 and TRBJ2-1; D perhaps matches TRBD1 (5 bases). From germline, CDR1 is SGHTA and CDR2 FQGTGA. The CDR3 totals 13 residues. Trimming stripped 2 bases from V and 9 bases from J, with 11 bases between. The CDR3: CASSLYQGREQFF. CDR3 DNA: TGTGCCAGCAGCTTATACCAGGGTCGTGAGCAGTTCTTC.

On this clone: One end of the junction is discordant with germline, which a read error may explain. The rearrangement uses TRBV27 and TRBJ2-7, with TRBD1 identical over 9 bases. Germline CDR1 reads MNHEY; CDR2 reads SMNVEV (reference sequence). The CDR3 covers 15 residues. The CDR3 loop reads CVSSLPGTGFYEQYF. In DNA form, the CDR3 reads TGTGTCAGCAGTTTACCCGGGACAGGGTTCTACGAGCAGTACTTC.

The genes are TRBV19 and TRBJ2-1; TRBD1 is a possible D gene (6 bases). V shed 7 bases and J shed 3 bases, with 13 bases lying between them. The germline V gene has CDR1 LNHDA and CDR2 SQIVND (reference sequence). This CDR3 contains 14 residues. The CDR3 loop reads CASTTRTDYNEQFF. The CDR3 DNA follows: TGTGCCAGTACTACGAGGACAGACTACAATGAGCAGTTCTTC.

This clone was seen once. The CDR3 DNA reads TGTGCCAGCAGTGCTAGCGGGGGGGCCGGAGAGACCCAGTACTTC. Translated: CASSASGGAGETQYF. The chain links TRBV6-5 to TRBJ2-5; the match to TRBD2 covers 12 bases. The germline CDR1 and CDR2 sequences are MNHEY and SVGAGI. J gave up 4 bases and V 5 bases, and 5 bases lay outside the gene matches. The CDR3 runs to 15 residues.

This chain's CDR3 is CASSEKGTGPLPIYEQYF. Written as DNA, the CDR3 is TGTGCCAGCAGTGAAAAGGGGACAGGCCCTCTTCCCATTTACGAGCAGTACTTC. This chain links TRBV6-1 with TRBJ2-7, with 8 bases identical to TRBD1. Germline assignment: CDR1 MNHNS and CDR2 SASEGT. After removal of 2 bases from V and 4 bases from J, the junction contained 16 bases not matched to a gene. This CDR3 contains 18 residues.

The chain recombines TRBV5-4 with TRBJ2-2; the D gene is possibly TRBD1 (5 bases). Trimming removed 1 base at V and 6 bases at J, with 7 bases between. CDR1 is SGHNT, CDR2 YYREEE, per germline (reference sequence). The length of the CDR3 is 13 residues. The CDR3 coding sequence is TGTGCCAGCAGCTTGCAGGGCCCCGGGGAGCTGTTTTTT. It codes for CASSLQGPGELFF.

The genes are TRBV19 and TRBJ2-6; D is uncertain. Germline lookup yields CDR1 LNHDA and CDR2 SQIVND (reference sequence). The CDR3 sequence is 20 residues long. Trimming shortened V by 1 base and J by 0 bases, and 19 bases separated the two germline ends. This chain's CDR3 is CASSIGRAVAAFSGANVLTF. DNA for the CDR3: TGTGCCAGTAGTATAGGGCGCGCGGTTGCGGCCTTCTCTGGGGCCAACGTCCTGACTTTC. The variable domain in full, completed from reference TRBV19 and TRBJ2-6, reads DGGITQSPKYLFRKEGQNVTLSCEQNLNHDAMYWYRQDPGQGLRLIYYSQIVNDFQKGDIAEGYSVSREKKESFPLTVTSAQKNPTAFYLCASSIGRAVAAFSGANVLTFGAGSRLTVL.

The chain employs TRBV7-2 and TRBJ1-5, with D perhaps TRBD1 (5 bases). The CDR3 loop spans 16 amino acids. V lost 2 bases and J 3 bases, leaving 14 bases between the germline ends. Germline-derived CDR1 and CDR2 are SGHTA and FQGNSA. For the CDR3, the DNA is TGTGCCAGCAGCTTAACGGGGCGCGGGGCCAATCAGCCCCAGCATTTT. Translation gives CASSLTGRGANQPQHF. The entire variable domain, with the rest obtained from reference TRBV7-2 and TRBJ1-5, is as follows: GAGVSQSPSNKVTEKGKDVELRCDPISGHTALYWYRQSLGQGLEFLIYFQGNSAPDKSGLPSDRFSAERTGGSVSTLTIQRTQQEDSAVYLCASSLTGRGANQPQHFGDGTRLSIL.

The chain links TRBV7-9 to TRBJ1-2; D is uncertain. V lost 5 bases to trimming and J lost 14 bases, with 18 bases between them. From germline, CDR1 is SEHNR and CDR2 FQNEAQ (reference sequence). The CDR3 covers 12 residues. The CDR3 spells CASSQVQLGATF. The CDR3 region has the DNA TGTGCCAGCAGCCAAGTCCAGTTAGGAGCTACCTTC.

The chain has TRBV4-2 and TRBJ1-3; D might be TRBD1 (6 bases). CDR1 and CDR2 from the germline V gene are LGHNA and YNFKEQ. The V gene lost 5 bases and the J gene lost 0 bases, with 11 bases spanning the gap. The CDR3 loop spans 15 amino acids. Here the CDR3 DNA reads TGTGCCAGCAGCAAGGACAGAGCCTCTGGAAACACCATATATTTT. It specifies CASSKDRASGNTIYF.

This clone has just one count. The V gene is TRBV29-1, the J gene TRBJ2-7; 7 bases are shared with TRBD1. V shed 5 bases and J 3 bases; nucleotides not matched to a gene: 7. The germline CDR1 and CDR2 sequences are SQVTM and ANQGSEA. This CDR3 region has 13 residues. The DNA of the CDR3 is TGCAGCGTTAAGACAGGGATCGACTACGAGCAGTACTTC. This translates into CSVKTGIDYEQYF.

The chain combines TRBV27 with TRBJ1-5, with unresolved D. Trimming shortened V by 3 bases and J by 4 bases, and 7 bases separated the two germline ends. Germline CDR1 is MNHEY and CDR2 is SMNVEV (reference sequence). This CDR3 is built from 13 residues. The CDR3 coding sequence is TGTGCCAGCAGTTTGGGCAGAAATCAGCCCCAGCATTTT. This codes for CASSLGRNQPQHF.

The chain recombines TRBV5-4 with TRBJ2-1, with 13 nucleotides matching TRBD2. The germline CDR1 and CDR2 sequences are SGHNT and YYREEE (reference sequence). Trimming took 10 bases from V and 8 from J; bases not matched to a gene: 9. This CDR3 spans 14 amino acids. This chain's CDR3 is CAGGTSGGDHEQFF. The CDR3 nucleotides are TGTGCCGGTGGTACTAGCGGGGGGGATCATGAGCAGTTCTTC.

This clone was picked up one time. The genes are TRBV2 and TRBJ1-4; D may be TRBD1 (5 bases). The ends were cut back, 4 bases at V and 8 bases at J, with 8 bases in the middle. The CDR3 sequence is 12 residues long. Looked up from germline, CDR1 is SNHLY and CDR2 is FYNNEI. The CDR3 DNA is TGTGCCAGCAGTGTCCAGGGAGAAAAACTGTTTTTT. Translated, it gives CASSVQGEKLFF.

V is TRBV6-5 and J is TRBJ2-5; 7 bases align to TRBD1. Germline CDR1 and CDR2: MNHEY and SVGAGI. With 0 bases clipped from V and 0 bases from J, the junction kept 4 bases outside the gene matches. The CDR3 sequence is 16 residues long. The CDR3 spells CASSYSRDSDQETQYF. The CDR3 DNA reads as TGTGCCAGCAGTTACTCGAGGGACAGTGACCAAGAGACCCAGTACTTC.

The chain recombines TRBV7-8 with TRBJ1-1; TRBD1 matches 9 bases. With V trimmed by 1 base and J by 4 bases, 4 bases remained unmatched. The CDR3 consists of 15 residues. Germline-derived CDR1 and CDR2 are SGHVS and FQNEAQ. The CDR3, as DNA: TGTGCCAGCAGCTTAGGGGACAGGGTTAGCACTGAAGCTTTCTTT. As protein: CASSLGDRVSTEAFF.